The 30 T cell receptor beta chains listed next were all sequenced from one sample in a study of T cell responses to AZD1222 COVID-19 vaccine. The repertoire was sequenced with immunoSEQ multiplex PCR; TCRdb's copy has only in-frame clones and lacks some. The profile shows under 150,000 clones, approximately 89% of them singletons. This specimen was peripheral blood, taken on day 0 of AZD1222 vaccination. The origin of the receptors is an adult in good health.

The CDR3: CASSRRSSYEQYF. CDR3 nucleotides: TGTGCCAGCAGCCGAAGGAGCTCCTACGAGCAGTACTTC. The chain has TRBV28 and TRBJ2-7; no reliable D call. CDR1 and CDR2 (germline): MDHEN, SYDVKM. CDR3 length equals 13 residues. V was clipped by 6 bases and J by 0 bases, with 9 bases between them.

The chain uses TRBV25-1 and TRBJ1-6; 7 nucleotides match TRBD1. The CDR3 has 17 amino acids. In germline, CDR1 is MGHDK, CDR2 SYGVNS. After removal of 3 bases from V and 2 bases from J, the junction contained 7 bases not matched to a gene. CDR3 coding DNA: TGTGCCAGCAGTGACTCAGGGGGTAGGACCTATAATTCACCCCTCCACTTT. Its protein is CASSDSGGRTYNSPLHF.

CDR3 bases: TGTGCCAGCAGTTACTCGAGGAAGAACACTGAAGCTTTCTTT. This encodes CASSYSRKNTEAFF. This sequence joins TRBV6-5 and TRBJ1-1; D gene ambiguous. Germline CDR1 and CDR2: MNHEY and SVGAGI. The V and J ends lost 0 bases and 1 base respectively, with 6 bases between them. The CDR3 extends over 14 amino acids.

The chain recombines TRBV14 with TRBJ2-4; D is uncertain. V shed 0 bases and J shed 8 bases, with 8 bases lying between them. CDR3 length: 13 residues. Germline-derived CDR1 and CDR2 are SGHDN and FVKESK. The CDR3 protein is CASSQEYIDIQYF. In DNA, the CDR3 is TGTGCCAGCAGCCAAGAATACATAGACATTCAGTACTTC.

The chain couples TRBV5-6 to TRBJ1-4, with no clear D. The V end was cut by 3 bases, the J end by 2 bases, with 8 bases between. The CDR3 is 14 amino acids. The germline V gene has CDR1 SGHDT and CDR2 YYEEEE. CDR3 region: CASSSIFTNEKLFF. CDR3 nucleotide sequence: TGTGCCAGCAGCTCCATTTTTACTAATGAAAAACTGTTTTTT. Looking up the rest from reference TRBV5-6 and TRBJ1-4 gives the full variable domain: DAGVTQSPTHLIKTRGQQVTLRCSPKSGHDTVSWYQQALGQGPQFIFQYYEEEERQRGNFPDRFSGHQFPNYSSELNVNALLLGDSALYLCASSSIFTNEKLFFGSGTQLSVL.

This clone was recorded once. CDR3 nucleotide sequence: TGTGCCAGCAGTTATAACTATGGCTACACCTTC. The encoded protein is CASSYNYGYTF. The chain has TRBV25-1 and TRBJ1-2; no reliable D call. Germline V lookup: CDR1 MGHDK, CDR2 SYGVNS. Trimming removed 5 bases from V and 1 base from J, with 2 bases in between. The CDR3 has 11 residues.

The chain has TRBV25-1 and TRBJ2-1; possible D gene TRBD2, 6 bases. Germline V gives CDR1 MGHDK, CDR2 SYGVNS. V dropped 6 bases and J dropped 8 bases, with 17 bases sitting between them. This CDR3 contains 14 residues. CDR3 residues: CASSQGLFLHEQFF. CDR3 coding DNA: TGTGCCAGCAGCCAGGGACTGTTTCTCCATGAGCAGTTCTTC.

The chain carries TRBV13 and TRBJ2-7, with 7 bases that match TRBD2. Germline V gene sequence: CDR1 PRHDT, CDR2 FYEKMQ (reference sequence). J gave up 4 bases and V 4 bases, and 13 bases lay outside the gene matches. CDR3 length: 16 residues. Here the CDR3 DNA reads TGTGCCAGCAGCTACAATCGGTGGGGGAGGGGATACGAGCAGTACTTC. Amino acids: CASSYNRWGRGYEQYF.

V and J are TRBV4-2 and TRBJ2-3; TRBD2 matches at 9 bases. V trimming: 6 bases; J trimming: 5 bases; junction bases outside the gene matches: 9. The CDR3 sequence is 15 residues long. Germline V gene lookup returns CDR1 LGHNA and CDR2 YNFKEQ. The CDR3 DNA is TGTGCCAGCAGGGAGGCGGGGGGGCCGAGAGATACGCAGTATTTT. This sequence encodes CASREAGGPRDTQYF.

This clone has just a few counts. The J gene is TRBJ2-7, the V gene TRBV2; the match to TRBD1 covers 11 bases. Looked up from germline, CDR1 is SNHLY and CDR2 is FYNNEI. Trimming removed 8 bases from V and 3 bases from J; junction bases left unmatched: 6. The CDR3 has 14 amino acids. CDR3 sequence (DNA): TGTGCCAGCGAGACCGGGACAGGGGGCTACGAGCAGTACTTC. This gives the protein CASETGTGGYEQYF.

V gene TRBV4-1 combines with J gene TRBJ1-5, with 9 positions matching TRBD1. Germline CDR1 and CDR2: MGHRA and YSYEKL. CDR3 length equals 17 residues. V was pared by 5 bases and J by 5 bases, with 13 bases of the junction left unmatched. CDR3 protein: CASSSRPRDRAYQPQHF. The DNA for the CDR3 is TGCGCCAGCAGCTCCCGCCCCCGGGACAGGGCTTATCAGCCCCAGCATTTT.

J is TRBJ1-5 and V is TRBV5-6; D is undetermined. The V and J ends lost 3 bases and 7 bases respectively, with 8 bases between them. The germline gives CDR1 SGHDT, CDR2 YYEEEE. The CDR3 spans 12 residues. This CDR3 is CASSSLDQPQHF. CDR3 DNA: TGTGCCAGCAGCTCATTGGACCAGCCCCAGCATTTT.

V and J are TRBV6-6 and TRBJ2-7; tentatively, D is TRBD1 or TRBD2 (5 bases each). The germline V gene has CDR1 MNHNY and CDR2 SVGAGI (reference sequence). V gave up 6 bases and J gave up 2 bases, with 14 bases separating them. This CDR3 has 14 residues. For the CDR3, the DNA is TGTGCCAGCAGACTAAAACGGGGCCCCTACGAGCAGTACTTC. Translated: CASRLKRGPYEQYF.

CDR3 bases: TGTGCCAGCAGCCAACTTGGACAGGGAGTGTTCGGCTACACCTTC. Translation: CASSQLGQGVFGYTF. The J gene is TRBJ1-2, the V gene TRBV5-4, with 8 bases that match TRBD1. Germline lookup yields CDR1 SGHNT and CDR2 YYREEE (reference sequence). CDR3 size: 15 residues. V shed 4 bases and J 8 bases; nucleotides not matched to a gene: 13.

The chain carries TRBV2 and TRBJ2-6; D is ambiguous. V gave up 7 bases and J gave up 3 bases, with 10 bases separating them. The CDR3 totals 14 residues. The germline V gene has CDR1 SNHLY and CDR2 FYNNEI. CDR3 in amino acids: CASIWYDGANVLTF. CDR3 coding DNA: TGTGCCAGCATTTGGTACGATGGGGCCAACGTCCTGACTTTC.

The J gene is TRBJ1-2, the V gene TRBV11-1; D gene ambiguous. The germline V gene encodes CDR1 SGHAT and CDR2 FQDESV (reference sequence). V was pared by 3 bases and J by 5 bases, with 13 bases between. This CDR3 has 14 residues. CDR3 amino acids: CASSFSGNHYGYTF. In DNA form, the CDR3 reads TGTGCCAGCAGCTTTTCGGGGAACCATTATGGCTACACCTTC.

This clone was recorded only once. The rearrangement uses TRBV5-1 and TRBJ2-1, with 8 bases identical to TRBD1. V shed 4 bases and J 3 bases; nucleotides not matched to a gene: 9. The CDR3 contains 16 residues. Germline loops: CDR1 SGHRS, CDR2 YFSETQ. CDR3 in DNA: TGCGCCAGCAGCCAAGCGACAGGGGCCTACTACAATGAGCAGTTCTTC. Residues: CASSQATGAYYNEQFF.

This sequence joins TRBV19 and TRBJ2-5; possible D gene TRBD2, 5 bases. The V gene's germline CDR1 is LNHDA and CDR2 SQIVND (reference sequence). V lost 6 bases, J lost 1 base, and 15 bases lay in between. The CDR3 is 15 residues long. CDR3 coding DNA: TGTGCCAGTAGACCAAGTTCGGGGTCCCAAGAGACCCAGTACTTC. Translation: CASRPSSGSQETQYF.

The sample holds one count of this clone. This chain joins TRBV2 and TRBJ2-1; 11 positions match TRBD2. CDR3 length: 14 amino acids. Trimming cost V 8 bases and J 4 bases; bases outside gene matches: 4. CDR1 is SNHLY and CDR2 is FYNNEI in the germline V gene. The CDR3 DNA reads as TGTGCCAGCGAAACTAGCGGGGGTTACAATGAGCAGTTCTTC. Its protein product is CASETSGGYNEQFF.

V and J are TRBV27 and TRBJ1-1; D ambiguous. The germline V gene encodes CDR1 MNHEY and CDR2 SMNVEV (reference sequence). V lost 3 bases and J lost 6, with 11 bases in between. The CDR3 covers 13 residues. The CDR3 sequence is CASSLATNAEAFF. The CDR3 DNA reads TGTGCCAGCAGTTTGGCGACAAACGCTGAAGCTTTCTTT.

On this clone itself: Other DNA variants within this sample encode the same CDR3. The V gene is TRBV2, the J gene TRBJ2-1; D is possibly TRBD2 (6 bases). Germline V gene data show CDR1 as SNHLY and CDR2 as FYNNEI. The CDR3 has 14 residues. The ends were cut back, 5 bases at V and 7 bases at J, with 15 bases in the middle. DNA for the CDR3: TGTGCCAGCAGTCGGACATCCGGGGGTAATGAGCAGTTCTTC. As protein: CASSRTSGGNEQFF.

The rearrangement joins TRBV28 to TRBJ2-1; TRBD2 agrees at 8 bases. The CDR3 has 14 amino acids. CDR1 and CDR2 (germline): MDHEN, SYDVKM. V lost 9 bases to trimming and J lost 1 base; unmatched junction nucleotides: 5. The CDR3 protein is CASKLAGSYNEQFF. The CDR3 DNA sequence: TGTGCCAGTAAATTAGCGGGATCCTACAATGAGCAGTTCTTC.

This rearrangement joins TRBV5-1 to TRBJ2-3; D is uncertain. The V and J ends lost 0 bases and 7 bases respectively, with 6 bases between them. The germline V gene encodes CDR1 SGHRS and CDR2 YFSETQ. This CDR3 contains 12 residues. The CDR3 DNA is TGCGCCAGCAGCTTGGATAGGAATACGCAGTATTTT. Amino acid sequence: CASSLDRNTQYF.

The rearrangement uses TRBV4-1 and TRBJ2-7, with D possibly being TRBD2 (6 bases). V lost 0 bases and J lost 2, with 14 bases in between. The CDR3 length is 16 residues. Germline CDR1 is MGHRA and CDR2 is YSYEKL. Here the CDR3 reads CASSQETGALPYEQYF. CDR3 DNA: TGCGCCAGCAGCCAAGAAACGGGAGCCCTTCCCTACGAGCAGTACTTC.

The rearrangement uses TRBV7-2 and TRBJ2-7, with a weak D call TRBD2 (6 bases). Germline V lookup: CDR1 SGHTA, CDR2 FQGNSA. Trimming took off 4 bases at V and 6 bases at J, with 16 bases between the two ends. This CDR3 region has 14 residues. CDR3 in amino acids: CASSSRGVVGEQYF. CDR3 DNA sequence: TGTGCCAGCAGCTCCCGCGGGGTCGTAGGCGAGCAGTACTTC.

The chain uses TRBV6-1 and TRBJ2-1; 12 bases agree with TRBD2. Germline values: CDR1 MNHNS, CDR2 SASEGT. This CDR3 has 18 amino acids. With 2 bases clipped from V and 6 bases from J, the junction kept 11 bases outside the gene matches. The CDR3 here is CASSESGLAGAVGNEQFF. The CDR3 DNA reads TGTGCCAGCAGTGAATCGGGACTAGCGGGTGCGGTCGGCAATGAGCAGTTCTTC.

The chain recombines TRBV7-9 with TRBJ2-5, with TRBD1 matching 7 bases. CDR3 size: 14 residues. Per the germline V gene, CDR1 is SEHNR and CDR2 is FQNEAQ (reference sequence). V dropped 5 bases and J dropped 1; count of bases not matched to a gene: 4. CDR3 DNA sequence: TGTGCCAGCAGCCTACAGGGGCGCCAAGAGACCCAGTACTTC. This codes for CASSLQGRQETQYF.

Here the CDR3 reads CASSTYRDRAETQYF. The CDR3 DNA reads TGTGCCAGCAGCACATACCGGGACAGAGCAGAGACCCAGTACTTC. The V call is TRBV9, the J call TRBJ2-5; the match to TRBD1 covers 7 bases. V shed 4 bases and J 4 bases; nucleotides not matched to a gene: 10. Germline CDR1 is SGDLS and CDR2 is YYNGEE. The CDR3 length is 15 residues.

The V and J genes are TRBV7-2 and TRBJ2-7; possibly TRBD2 for D (6 bases). With 2 bases removed from V and 5 bases from J, the gap between germline ends came to 13 bases. The CDR3 is made up of 14 amino acids. Germline V gene data show CDR1 as SGHTA and CDR2 as FQGNSA. CDR3 protein: CASSLTGVQNEQYF. The CDR3 bases are TGTGCCAGCAGCTTAACGGGAGTTCAGAACGAGCAGTACTTC.

This sequence joins TRBV6-6 and TRBJ1-1, with D perhaps TRBD1 (6 bases). CDR1 MNHNY and CDR2 SVGAGI come from the germline V gene (reference sequence). With 4 bases removed from V and 3 bases from J, the gap between germline ends came to 15 bases. The CDR3 runs 15 residues. The CDR3 here is CASSSTPGGHTEAFF. The CDR3, as DNA: TGTGCCAGCAGTTCCACACCCGGGGGGCACACTGAAGCTTTCTTT.